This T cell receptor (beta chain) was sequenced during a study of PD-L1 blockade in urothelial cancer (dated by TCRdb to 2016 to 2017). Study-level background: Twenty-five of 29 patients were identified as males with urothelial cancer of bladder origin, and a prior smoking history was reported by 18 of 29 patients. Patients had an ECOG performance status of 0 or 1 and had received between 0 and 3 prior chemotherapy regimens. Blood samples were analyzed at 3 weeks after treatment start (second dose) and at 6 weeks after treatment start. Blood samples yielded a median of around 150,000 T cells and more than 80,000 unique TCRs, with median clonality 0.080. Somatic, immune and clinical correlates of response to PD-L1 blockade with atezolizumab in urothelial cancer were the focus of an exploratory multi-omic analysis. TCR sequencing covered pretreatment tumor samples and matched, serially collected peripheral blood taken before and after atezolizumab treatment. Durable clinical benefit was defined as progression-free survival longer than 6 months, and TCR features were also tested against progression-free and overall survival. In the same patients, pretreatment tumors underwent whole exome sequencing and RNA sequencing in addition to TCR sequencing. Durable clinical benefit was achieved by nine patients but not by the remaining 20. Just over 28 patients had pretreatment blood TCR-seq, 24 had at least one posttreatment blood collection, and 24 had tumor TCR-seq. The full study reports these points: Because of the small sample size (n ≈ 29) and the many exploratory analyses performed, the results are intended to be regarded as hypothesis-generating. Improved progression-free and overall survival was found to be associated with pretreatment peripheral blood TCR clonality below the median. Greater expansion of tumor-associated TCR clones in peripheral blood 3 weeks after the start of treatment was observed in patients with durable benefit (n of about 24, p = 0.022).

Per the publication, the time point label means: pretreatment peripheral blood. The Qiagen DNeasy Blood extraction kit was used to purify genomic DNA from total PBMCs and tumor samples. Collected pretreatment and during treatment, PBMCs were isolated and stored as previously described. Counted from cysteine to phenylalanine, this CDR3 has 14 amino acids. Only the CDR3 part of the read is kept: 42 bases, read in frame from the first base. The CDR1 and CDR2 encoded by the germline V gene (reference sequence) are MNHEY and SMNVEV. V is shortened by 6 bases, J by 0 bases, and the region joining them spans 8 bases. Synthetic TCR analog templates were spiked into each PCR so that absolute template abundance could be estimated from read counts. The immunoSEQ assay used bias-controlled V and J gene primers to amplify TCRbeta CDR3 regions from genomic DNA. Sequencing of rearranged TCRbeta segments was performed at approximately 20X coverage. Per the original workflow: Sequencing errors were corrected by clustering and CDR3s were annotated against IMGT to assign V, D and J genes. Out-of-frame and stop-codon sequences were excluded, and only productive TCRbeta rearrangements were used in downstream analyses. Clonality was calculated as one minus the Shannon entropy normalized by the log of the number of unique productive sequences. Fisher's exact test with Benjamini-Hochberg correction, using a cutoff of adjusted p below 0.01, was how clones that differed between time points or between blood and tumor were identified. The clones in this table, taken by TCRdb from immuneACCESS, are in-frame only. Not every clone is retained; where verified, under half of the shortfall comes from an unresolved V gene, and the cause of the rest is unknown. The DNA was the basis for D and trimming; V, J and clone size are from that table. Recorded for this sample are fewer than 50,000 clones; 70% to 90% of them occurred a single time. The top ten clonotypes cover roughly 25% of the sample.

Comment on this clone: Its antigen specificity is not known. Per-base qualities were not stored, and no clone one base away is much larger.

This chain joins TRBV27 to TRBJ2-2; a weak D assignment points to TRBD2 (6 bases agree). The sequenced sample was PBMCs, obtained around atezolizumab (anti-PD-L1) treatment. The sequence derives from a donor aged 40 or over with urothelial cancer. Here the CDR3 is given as CASRRDPNTGELFF. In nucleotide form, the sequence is TGTGCCAGCAGGCGGGACCCGAACACCGGGGAGCTGTTTTTT.